This entry describes one T cell receptor (beta chain). What it binds is unknown. The second PCR ran roughly 6 to 11 cycles with a sample-barcoded 5' primer and J-beta primers. TCRdb analysed the 5' RACE reads with MiXCR anew, one entry per CDR3 protein. Of fewer than 2 million distinct CDR3 sequences in the sample, approximately 40% were seen once. The data were taken from a study of blood T cells in healthy people across ages. Study-wide results and limits: In these data, TCR beta diversity tracked strongly with naive T cell percentage. Higher diversity, along with more naive CD4+ cells, distinguished long-lived donors from aged donors.

CDR3 length: 15 amino acids. Trimming left V 5 bases short and J 7 bases short, with 20 bases between. Source material: blood. This receptor was identified in a human donor in good health. The chain employs TRBV12-3 or TRBV12-4 and TRBJ1-1; D is undetermined. The chain's CDR3 is CASSIRAQGGGEAFF. The CDR3 region has the DNA TGTGCCAGCAGTATCCGGGCCCAAGGTGGCGGTGAAGCTTTCTTT.